Shown below are 13 T cell receptor beta chains from a single sample sequenced in a study of T-cell reconstitution after alpha-beta-depleted transplantation in children. Library preparation (for TCRbeta) was performed with unique molecular identifiers. TCRdb called the PCR reads again in MiXCR, with one record for every CDR3 protein. The sample lists some 590,000 distinct CDR3 sequences, roughly 10% occurring once. The sequenced sample was PBMCs from the stem cell graft donor, obtained from the stem cell graft. The receptors originated from a human donor who donated a stem cell graft to a child with acute myeloid leukemia.

This clonotype was counted only a few times. The chain recombines TRBV7-2 with TRBJ1-2, with a tentative D call TRBD1 (6 bases). Looked up from germline, CDR1 is SGHTA and CDR2 is FQGNSA. V was trimmed by 3 bases and J by 4 bases, leaving 15 bases between them. The CDR3 is made up of 15 amino acids. CDR3 sequence reads: CASSLAVGQFYGYTF. DNA of the CDR3: TGTGCCAGCAGCTTGGCGGTAGGACAGTTCTATGGCTACACCTTC.

This clonotype was recorded a few times. J is TRBJ2-1 and V is TRBV7-9; D perhaps matches TRBD2 (5 bases). V lost 0 bases and J 9 bases, leaving 12 bases between the germline ends. The V gene's germline CDR1 is SEHNR and CDR2 FQNEAQ (reference sequence). The CDR3 totals 14 residues. The CDR3 DNA reads TGTGCCAGCAGCTTAGCTGGTGGGGAGACTGAGCAGTTCTTC. Translating gives CASSLAGGETEQFF.

The chain carries TRBV11-1 and TRBJ1-2; no reliable D call. Trimming cost V 0 bases and J 4 bases, with 18 bases left between them. Germline CDR1 SGHAT, CDR2 FQDESV (reference sequence). There are 17 residues in the CDR3. The CDR3 here is CASSLAPRPGGLYGYTF. The DNA of the CDR3 is TGTGCCAGCAGCTTAGCTCCCAGACCCGGTGGCCTCTATGGCTACACCTTC.

This clonotype was recorded at least ten times. V and J are TRBV12-3 or TRBV12-4 and TRBJ2-7, with TRBD2 matching over 13 bases. CDR3 length: 13 residues. The V segment lost 8 bases and the J segment 6 bases; nucleotides outside the gene matches: 4. CDR3 in amino acids: CASGRLAGGEQYF. Written as DNA, the CDR3 is TGTGCCAGCGGTCGACTAGCGGGAGGCGAGCAGTACTTC.

This clonotype was counted ten times or more. V and J are TRBV6-2 or TRBV6-3 and TRBJ2-3; 11 bases align to TRBD2. Germline CDR1 and CDR2: MNHEY and SVGEGT. With 6 bases clipped from V and 4 bases from J, the junction kept 6 bases outside the gene matches. This CDR3 is 15 amino acids long. CDR3 DNA sequence: TGTGCCAGCAGCCGAACTAGCGGGAGACCAGATACGCAGTATTTT. It codes for CASSRTSGRPDTQYF.

This clonotype was counted a few times. The V call is TRBV10-3, the J call TRBJ2-7; 9 bases agree with TRBD1. The CDR3 totals 16 residues. The V gene's germline CDR1 is ENHRY and CDR2 SYGVKD. After removal of 0 bases from V and 2 bases from J, the junction contained 5 bases not matched to a gene. The chain's CDR3 is CAISESRDRDTYEQYF. CDR3 sequence (DNA): TGTGCCATCAGTGAGTCGAGGGACAGGGACACCTACGAGCAGTACTTC.

This clonotype was seen a few times. The rearrangement joins TRBV5-1 to TRBJ2-3; 10 bases agree with TRBD1. This CDR3 has 17 amino acids. CDR1 and CDR2 (germline): SGHRS, YFSETQ. V gave up 3 bases and J gave up 4 bases; unmatched junction bases: 11. CDR3 sequence reads: CASSSTFSGTGADTQYF. The DNA for the CDR3 is TGCGCCAGCAGCTCCACCTTTAGCGGGACAGGGGCAGATACGCAGTATTTT.

The J gene is TRBJ2-5, the V gene TRBV29-1; no clear D. Per the germline V gene, CDR1 is SQVTM and CDR2 is ANQGSEA. The ends were cut back, 6 bases at V and 5 bases at J, with 16 bases in the middle. The CDR3 has 13 amino acids. CDR3 bases: TGCAGCGTCTCCTCCCCGATTTTGGAGACCCAGTACTTC. Translating it yields CSVSSPILETQYF.

Many counts were recorded for this clonotype. This rearrangement joins TRBV29-1 to TRBJ2-5, with D perhaps given as TRBD1 or TRBD2 (5 bases each). The germline V gene encodes CDR1 SQVTM and CDR2 ANQGSEA. V was trimmed by 8 bases and J by 3 bases, leaving 13 bases between them. There are 12 residues in the CDR3. This CDR3 reads CSIRGAKETQYF. The CDR3 nucleotides are TGCAGCATAAGGGGAGCTAAAGAGACCCAGTACTTC.

The V call is TRBV5-1, the J call TRBJ2-1, with unresolved D. The germline V gene has CDR1 SGHRS and CDR2 YFSETQ. The CDR3 totals 15 residues. The ends were cut back, 0 bases at V and 1 base at J, with 8 bases in the middle. The CDR3 here is CASSLGLVSYNEQFF. CDR3 DNA sequence: TGCGCCAGCAGCTTGGGGCTAGTTTCCTACAATGAGCAGTTCTTC.

At least ten counts were recorded for this clonotype. The chain couples TRBV4-2 to TRBJ2-1; D is possibly TRBD2 (6 bases). This CDR3 spans 15 amino acids. V lost 1 base and J 8 bases, leaving 15 bases between the germline ends. Germline loops: CDR1 LGHNA, CDR2 YNFKEQ. CDR3 DNA sequence: TGTGCCAGCAGCCAAGGGGAAGCCAGGGAGGATGAGCAGTTCTTC. This codes for CASSQGEAREDEQFF.

The chain employs TRBV3-1 and TRBJ2-3; 9 nucleotides align to TRBD2. The CDR3 sequence is 16 residues long. The germline gives CDR1 LGHDT, CDR2 YNNKEL (reference sequence). V trimming: 1 base; J trimming: 7 bases; junction bases outside the gene matches: 9. The CDR3 DNA reads TGTGCCAGCAGCCAAGTAATGGGAGCGGGAGGAAATACGCAGTATTTT. This encodes CASSQVMGAGGNTQYF.

Only a few counts were recorded for this clonotype. This chain joins TRBV19 and TRBJ2-2; 12 positions match TRBD2. The junction had 9 bases not matched to a gene; V was cut back by 7 bases and J by 6 bases. This CDR3 spans 16 amino acids. Germline lookup yields CDR1 LNHDA and CDR2 SQIVND (reference sequence). The CDR3 region is CASTSSGRARAGELFF. As DNA, the CDR3 is TGTGCCAGTACGTCTAGCGGGAGGGCTCGGGCCGGGGAGCTGTTTTTT.